This T cell receptor (beta chain) is drawn from a study of vaccination effects on CD4 cells after COVID-19. Study in general: Sample donation by two convalescent patients took place 16 days and one week before vaccination.

Pools of viral peptides were used by the ViraFEST assay to expand antigen-specific CD4+ T cells ahead of sequencing. Following 10 days of culture, CD4+ T cells were isolated. The person was diagnosed with PCR-confirmed SARS-CoV-2 infection between March and December 2020. This table comes from immunoSEQ multiplex PCR, and its TCRdb copy is limited to in-frame clones, with some not included. Among under 80,000 clones, roughly two thirds were seen once, and the ten largest hold around 5%. Notes on this clone: Its antigen is not identified.

This TCR was recovered from a human donor who had a prior SARS-CoV-2 infection. The sequencing here drew on CD4+ T cells from PBMCs cultured with HIV peptides, taken before COVID-19 vaccination. Indicated subset: HIV-1 Nef peptide pool negative control/reference culture.

As DNA, the CDR3 is TGTGCCAGCTCACCAGCTTCCCAAGGGCCATATGGCTACACCTTC. This sequence encodes CASSPASQGPYGYTF. This chain uses TRBV18 with TRBJ1-2; unclear D gene. This CDR3 is built from 15 residues. CDR1 and CDR2 (germline): KGHSH, LQKENI. V lost 2 bases and J lost 5, with 15 bases in between.